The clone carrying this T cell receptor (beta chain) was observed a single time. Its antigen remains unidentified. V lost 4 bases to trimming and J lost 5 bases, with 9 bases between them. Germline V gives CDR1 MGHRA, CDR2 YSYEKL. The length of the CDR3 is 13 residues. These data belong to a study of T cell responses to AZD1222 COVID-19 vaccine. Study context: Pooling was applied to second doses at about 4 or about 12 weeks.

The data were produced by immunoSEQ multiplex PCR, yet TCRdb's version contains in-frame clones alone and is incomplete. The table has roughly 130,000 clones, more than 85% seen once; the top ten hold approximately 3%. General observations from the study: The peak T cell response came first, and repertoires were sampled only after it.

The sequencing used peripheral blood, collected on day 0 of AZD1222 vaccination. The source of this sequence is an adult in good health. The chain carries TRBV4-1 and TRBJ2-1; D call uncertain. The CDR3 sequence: CASSRVGNNEQFF. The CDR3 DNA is TGCGCCAGCAGCCGAGTGGGGAACAATGAGCAGTTCTTC.